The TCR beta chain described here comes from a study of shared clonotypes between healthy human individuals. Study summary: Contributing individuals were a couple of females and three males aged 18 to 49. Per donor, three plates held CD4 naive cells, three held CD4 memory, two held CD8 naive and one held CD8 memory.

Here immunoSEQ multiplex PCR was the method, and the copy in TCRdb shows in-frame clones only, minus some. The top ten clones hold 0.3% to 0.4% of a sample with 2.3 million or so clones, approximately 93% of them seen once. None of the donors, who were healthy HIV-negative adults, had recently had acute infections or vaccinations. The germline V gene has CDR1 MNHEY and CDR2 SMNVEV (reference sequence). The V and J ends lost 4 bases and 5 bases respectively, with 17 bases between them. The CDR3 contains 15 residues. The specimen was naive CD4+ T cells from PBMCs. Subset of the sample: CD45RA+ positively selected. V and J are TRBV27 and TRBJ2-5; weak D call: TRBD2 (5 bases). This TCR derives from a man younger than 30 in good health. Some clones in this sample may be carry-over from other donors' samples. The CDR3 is CASSSLGPSGETQYF. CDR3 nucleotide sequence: TGTGCCAGCAGTTCTTTGGGCCCTTCGGGGGAGACCCAGTACTTC.